Here is one T cell receptor beta chain with its context. Trimming took off 3 bases at V and 4 bases at J, with 4 bases between the two ends. This CDR3 is built from 11 residues. Germline V CDR1 and CDR2: DFQATT, SNEGSKA (reference sequence). As originally analysed: Cell counts per sample came from amplifying reference gene primers. Produced via immunoSEQ multiplex PCR; TCRdb's table is partial and in-frame only. V and J calls and clone size are those listed in that table; D and trimming were worked out from the DNA. Here the sample spans about 76,000 clones, approximately 88% being singletons. The data originate from a study of blood T cell repertoires in COVID-19. About the research overall: The United States, Italy and Spain supplied acute and convalescent COVID-19 samples. In each case, the material was cDNA or gDNA derived from T cells, B-cell-depleted T cells, or PBMCs.

The sample comprised peripheral blood. This TCR was recovered from a man aged 30 to 39 with acute or convalescent COVID-19. V is TRBV20-1 and J is TRBJ1-5; no reliable D call. CDR3 in DNA: TGCAGTGCTAGCTTGAATCAGCCCCAGCATTTT. This translates into CSASLNQPQHF.